Sequencing of this T cell receptor beta chain was carried out in a study of control samples from healthy donors and cancer patients. Profiling relied on immunoSEQ multiplex PCR, and the TCRdb table lists in-frame clones only, not all of them. Of 55,000 to 80,000 clones in the sample, roughly 89% were seen once. The CDR3 consists of 13 residues. CDR1 SGHDT and CDR2 YYEEEE come from the germline V gene. V gave up 1 base and J gave up 7 bases, with 9 bases separating them. The sequencing input was PBMCs. The chain links TRBV5-6 to TRBJ1-5, with D perhaps matching TRBD1 (5 bases). The sequence was collected from a man aged 60 to 69 with colorectal cancer. The CDR3 spells CASSLWGGQPQHF. For the CDR3, the DNA is TGTGCCAGCAGCTTGTGGGGGGGGCAGCCCCAGCATTTT.